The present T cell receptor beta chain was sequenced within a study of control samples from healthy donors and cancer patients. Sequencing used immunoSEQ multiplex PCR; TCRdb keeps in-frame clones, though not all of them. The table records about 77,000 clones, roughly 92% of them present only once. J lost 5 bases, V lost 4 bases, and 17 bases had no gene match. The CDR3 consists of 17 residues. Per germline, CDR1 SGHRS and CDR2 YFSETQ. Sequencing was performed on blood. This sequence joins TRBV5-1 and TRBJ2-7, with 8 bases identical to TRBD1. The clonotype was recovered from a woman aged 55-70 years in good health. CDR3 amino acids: CASSPRPGDRGFDEQYF. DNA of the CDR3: TGCGCCAGCAGCCCCCGCCCCGGCGACAGGGGATTCGACGAGCAGTACTTC.